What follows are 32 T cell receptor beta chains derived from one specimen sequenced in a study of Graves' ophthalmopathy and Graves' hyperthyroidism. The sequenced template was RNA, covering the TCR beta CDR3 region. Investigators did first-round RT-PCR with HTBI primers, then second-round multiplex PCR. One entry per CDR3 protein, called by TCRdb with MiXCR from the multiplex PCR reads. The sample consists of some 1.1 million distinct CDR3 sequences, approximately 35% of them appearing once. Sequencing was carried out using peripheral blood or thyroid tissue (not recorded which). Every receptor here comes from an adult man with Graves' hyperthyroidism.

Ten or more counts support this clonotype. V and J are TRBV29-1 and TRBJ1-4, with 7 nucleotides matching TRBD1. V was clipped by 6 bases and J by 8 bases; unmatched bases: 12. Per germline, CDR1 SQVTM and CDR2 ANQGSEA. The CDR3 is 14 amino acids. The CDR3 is CSVAQDRVGEKLFF. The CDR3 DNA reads TGCAGCGTAGCGCAAGACAGGGTTGGAGAAAAACTGTTTTTT.

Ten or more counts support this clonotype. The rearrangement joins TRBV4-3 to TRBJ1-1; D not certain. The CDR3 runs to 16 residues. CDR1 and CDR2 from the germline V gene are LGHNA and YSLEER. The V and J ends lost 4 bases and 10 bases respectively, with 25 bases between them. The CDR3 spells CASSRGREVKAHVAFF. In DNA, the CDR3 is TGCGCCAGCAGCCGCGGACGTGAGGTAAAGGCCCACGTAGCTTTCTTT.

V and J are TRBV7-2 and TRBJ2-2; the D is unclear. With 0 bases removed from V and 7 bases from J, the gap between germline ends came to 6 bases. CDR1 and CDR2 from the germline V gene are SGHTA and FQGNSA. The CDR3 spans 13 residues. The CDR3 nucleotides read TGTGCCAGCAGCTTAGCGATGGACGGGGAGCTGTTTTTT. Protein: CASSLAMDGELFF.

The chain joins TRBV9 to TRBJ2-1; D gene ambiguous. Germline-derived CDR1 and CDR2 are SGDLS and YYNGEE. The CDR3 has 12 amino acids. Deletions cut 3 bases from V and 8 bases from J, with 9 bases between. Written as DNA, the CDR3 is TGTGCCAGCAGCGGGATTGGGGATGAGCAGTTCTTC. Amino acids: CASSGIGDEQFF.

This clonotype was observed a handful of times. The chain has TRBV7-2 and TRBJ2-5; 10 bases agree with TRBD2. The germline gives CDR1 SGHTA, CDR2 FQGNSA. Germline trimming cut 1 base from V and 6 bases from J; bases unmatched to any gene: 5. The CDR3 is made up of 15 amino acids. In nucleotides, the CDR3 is TGTGCCAGCAGCTTAGTGGCTAGCGGGAGACAGACCCAGTACTTC. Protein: CASSLVASGRQTQYF.

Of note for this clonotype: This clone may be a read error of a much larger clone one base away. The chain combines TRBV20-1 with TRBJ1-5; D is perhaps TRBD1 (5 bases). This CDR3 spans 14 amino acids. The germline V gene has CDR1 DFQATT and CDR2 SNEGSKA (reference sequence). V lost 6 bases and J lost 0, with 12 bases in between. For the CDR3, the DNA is TGCAGTGCCCCTGGGGACCTTAGCAATCAGCCCCAGCATTTT. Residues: CSAPGDLSNQPQHF.

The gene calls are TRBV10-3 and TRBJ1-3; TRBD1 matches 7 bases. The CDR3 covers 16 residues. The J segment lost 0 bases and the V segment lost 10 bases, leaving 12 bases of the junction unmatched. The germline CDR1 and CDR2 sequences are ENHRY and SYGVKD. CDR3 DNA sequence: TGTGCCAGCAGCATTACAGGGGACATCTCTGGAAACACCATATATTTT. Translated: CASSITGDISGNTIYF.

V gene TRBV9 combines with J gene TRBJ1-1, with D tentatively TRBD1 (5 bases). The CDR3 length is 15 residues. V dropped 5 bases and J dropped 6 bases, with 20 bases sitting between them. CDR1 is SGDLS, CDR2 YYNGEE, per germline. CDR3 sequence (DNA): TGTGCCAGCAGAGGCGGTTGGGGGGGGAAGTCTGAAGCTTTCTTT. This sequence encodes CASRGGWGGKSEAFF.

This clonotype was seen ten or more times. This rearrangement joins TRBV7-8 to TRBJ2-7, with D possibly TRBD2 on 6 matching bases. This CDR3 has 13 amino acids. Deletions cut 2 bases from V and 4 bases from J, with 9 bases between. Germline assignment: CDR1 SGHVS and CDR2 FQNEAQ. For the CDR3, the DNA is TGTGCCAGCAGCTTATGGGCGGGGTACGAGCAGTACTTC. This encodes CASSLWAGYEQYF.

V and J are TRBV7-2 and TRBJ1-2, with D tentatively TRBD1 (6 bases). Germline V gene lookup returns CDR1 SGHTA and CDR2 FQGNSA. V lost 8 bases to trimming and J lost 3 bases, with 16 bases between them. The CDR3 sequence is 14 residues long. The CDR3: CASALSGVDYGYTF. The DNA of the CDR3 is TGTGCCAGCGCCCTCTCAGGGGTGGACTATGGCTACACCTTC.

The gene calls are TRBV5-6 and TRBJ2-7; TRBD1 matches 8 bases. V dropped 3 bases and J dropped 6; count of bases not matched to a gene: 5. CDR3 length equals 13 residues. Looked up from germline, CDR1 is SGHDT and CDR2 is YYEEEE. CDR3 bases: TGTGCCAGCAGCTACCAGGGGGCTGGCGAGCAGTACTTC. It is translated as CASSYQGAGEQYF.

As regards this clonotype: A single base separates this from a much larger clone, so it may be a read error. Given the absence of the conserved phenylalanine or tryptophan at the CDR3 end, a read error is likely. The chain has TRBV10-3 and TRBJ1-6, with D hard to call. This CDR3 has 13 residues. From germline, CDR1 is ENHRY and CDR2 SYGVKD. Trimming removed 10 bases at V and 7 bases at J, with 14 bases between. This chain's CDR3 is CASSSLGNSPLHL. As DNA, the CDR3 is TGTGCCAGCAGCTCCCTTGGAAATTCACCCCTCCACCTT.

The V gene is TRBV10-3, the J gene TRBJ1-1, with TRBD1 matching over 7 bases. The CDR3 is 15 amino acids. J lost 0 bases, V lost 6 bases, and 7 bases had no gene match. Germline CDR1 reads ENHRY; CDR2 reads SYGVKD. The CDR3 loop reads CAIRRAGTVNTEAFF. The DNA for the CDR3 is TGTGCCATCAGACGCGCCGGGACAGTGAACACTGAAGCTTTCTTT.

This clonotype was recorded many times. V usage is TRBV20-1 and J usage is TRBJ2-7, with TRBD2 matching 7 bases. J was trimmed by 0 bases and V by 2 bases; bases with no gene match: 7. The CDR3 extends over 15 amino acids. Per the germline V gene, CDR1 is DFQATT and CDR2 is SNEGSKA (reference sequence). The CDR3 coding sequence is TGCAGTGCTAGACTAGCGGAAAAGCCCTCCTACGAGCAGTACTTC. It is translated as CSARLAEKPSYEQYF.

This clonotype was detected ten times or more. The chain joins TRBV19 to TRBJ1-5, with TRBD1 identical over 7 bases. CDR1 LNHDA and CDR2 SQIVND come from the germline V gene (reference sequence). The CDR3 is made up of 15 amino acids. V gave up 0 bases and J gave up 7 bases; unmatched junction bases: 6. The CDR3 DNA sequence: TGTGCCAGTAGTATAGACAGGGGGGAGCACCAGCCCCAGCATTTT. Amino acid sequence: CASSIDRGEHQPQHF.

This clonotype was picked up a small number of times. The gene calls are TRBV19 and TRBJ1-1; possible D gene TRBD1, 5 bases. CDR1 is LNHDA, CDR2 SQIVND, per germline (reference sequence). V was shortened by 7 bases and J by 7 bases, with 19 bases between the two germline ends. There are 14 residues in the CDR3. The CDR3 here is CASTNLRGDDEAFF. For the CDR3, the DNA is TGTGCCAGTACCAACCTTCGCGGGGACGATGAAGCTTTCTTT. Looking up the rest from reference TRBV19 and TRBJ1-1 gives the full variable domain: DGGITQSPKYLFRKEGQNVTLSCEQNLNHDAMYWYRQDPGQGLRLIYYSQIVNDFQKGDIAEGYSVSREKKESFPLTVTSAQKNPTAFYLCASTNLRGDDEAFFGQGTRLTVV.

CDR3 amino acids: CAGTSGGNYEQYF. The CDR3 DNA is TGTGCCGGGACTAGCGGGGGGAACTACGAGCAGTACTTC. The chain has TRBV30 and TRBJ2-7, with TRBD2 matching 15 bases. Germline loops: CDR1 GTSNPN, CDR2 SVGIG (reference sequence). The CDR3 is made up of 13 amino acids. Trimming removed 8 bases from V and 3 bases from J; junction bases left unmatched: 2.

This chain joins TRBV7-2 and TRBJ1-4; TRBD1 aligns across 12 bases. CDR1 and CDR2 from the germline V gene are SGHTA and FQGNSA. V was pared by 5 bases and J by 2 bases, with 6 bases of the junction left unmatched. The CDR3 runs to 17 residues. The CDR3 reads CASSPGQGAVTNEKLFF. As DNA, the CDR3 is TGTGCCAGCAGCCCGGGACAGGGGGCCGTCACTAATGAAAAACTGTTTTTT.

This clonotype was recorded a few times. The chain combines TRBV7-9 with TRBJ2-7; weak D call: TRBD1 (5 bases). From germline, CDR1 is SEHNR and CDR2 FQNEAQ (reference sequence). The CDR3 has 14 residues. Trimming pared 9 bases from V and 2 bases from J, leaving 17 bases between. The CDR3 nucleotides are TGTGCCAGTATTCCAGGGAAAGAACCCTACGAGCAGTACTTC. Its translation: CASIPGKEPYEQYF.

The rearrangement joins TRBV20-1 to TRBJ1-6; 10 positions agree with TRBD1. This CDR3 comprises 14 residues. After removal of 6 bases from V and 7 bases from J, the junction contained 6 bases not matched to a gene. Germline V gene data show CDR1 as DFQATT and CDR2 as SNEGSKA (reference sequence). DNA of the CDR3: TGCAGTGCACATCCGGACAGGGGGAATTCACCCCTCCACTTT. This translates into CSAHPDRGNSPLHF.

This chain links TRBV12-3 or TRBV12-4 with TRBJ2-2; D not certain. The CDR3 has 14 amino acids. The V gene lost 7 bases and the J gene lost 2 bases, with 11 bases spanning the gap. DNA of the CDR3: TGTGCCAGCACTCGCACCGTAAACACCGGGGAGCTGTTTTTT. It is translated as CASTRTVNTGELFF.

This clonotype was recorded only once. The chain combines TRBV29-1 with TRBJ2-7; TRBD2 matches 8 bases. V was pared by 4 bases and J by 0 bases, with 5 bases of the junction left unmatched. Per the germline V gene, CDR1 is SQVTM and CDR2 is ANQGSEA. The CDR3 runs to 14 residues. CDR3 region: CSVVAGRGSYEQYF. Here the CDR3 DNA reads TGCAGCGTTGTAGCGGGGAGAGGCTCCTACGAGCAGTACTTC.

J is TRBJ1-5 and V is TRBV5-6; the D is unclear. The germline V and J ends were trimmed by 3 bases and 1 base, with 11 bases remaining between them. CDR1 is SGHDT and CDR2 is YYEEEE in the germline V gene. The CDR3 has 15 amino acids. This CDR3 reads CASSSIALSNQPQHF. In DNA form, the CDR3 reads TGTGCCAGCAGCTCGATAGCATTGAGCAATCAGCCCCAGCATTTT. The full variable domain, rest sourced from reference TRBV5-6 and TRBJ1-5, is DAGVTQSPTHLIKTRGQQVTLRCSPKSGHDTVSWYQQALGQGPQFIFQYYEEEERQRGNFPDRFSGHQFPNYSSELNVNALLLGDSALYLCASSSIALSNQPQHFGDGTRLSIL.

CDR3: CSALGGGLYEQYF. The CDR3 DNA follows: TGCAGCGCGCTCGGGGGGGGTTTGTACGAGCAGTACTTC. The J gene is TRBJ2-7, the V gene TRBV29-1, with 8 nucleotides matching TRBD2. V lost 7 bases and J lost 4; bases outside the gene matches: 9. Looked up from germline, CDR1 is SQVTM and CDR2 is ANQGSEA. This CDR3 is 13 amino acids long.

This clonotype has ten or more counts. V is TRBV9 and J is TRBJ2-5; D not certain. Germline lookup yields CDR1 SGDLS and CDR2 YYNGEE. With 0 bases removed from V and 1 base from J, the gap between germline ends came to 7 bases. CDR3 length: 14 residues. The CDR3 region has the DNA TGTGCCAGCAGCGTAGATGGATTCCAAGAGACCCAGTACTTC. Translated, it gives CASSVDGFQETQYF.

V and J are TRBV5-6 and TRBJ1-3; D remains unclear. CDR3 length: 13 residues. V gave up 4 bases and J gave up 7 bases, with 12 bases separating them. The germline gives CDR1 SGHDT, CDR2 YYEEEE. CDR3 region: CASSPPYGNTIYF. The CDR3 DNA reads TGTGCCAGCAGCCCACCCTACGGGAACACCATATATTTT.

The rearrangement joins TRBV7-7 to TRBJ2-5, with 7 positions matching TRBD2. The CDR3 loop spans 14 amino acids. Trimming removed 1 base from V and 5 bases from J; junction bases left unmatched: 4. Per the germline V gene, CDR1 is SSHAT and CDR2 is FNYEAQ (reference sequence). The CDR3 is CASSLVGGDETQYF. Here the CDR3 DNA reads TGTGCCAGCAGCTTAGTTGGGGGGGACGAGACCCAGTACTTC.

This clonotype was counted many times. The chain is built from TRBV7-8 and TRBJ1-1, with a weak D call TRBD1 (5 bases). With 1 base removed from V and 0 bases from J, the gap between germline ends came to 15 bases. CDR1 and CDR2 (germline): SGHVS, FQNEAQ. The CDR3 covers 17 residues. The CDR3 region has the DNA TGTGCCAGCAGCTTAGTCGGGTTCTGGGGGATGAACACTGAAGCTTTCTTT. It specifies CASSLVGFWGMNTEAFF.

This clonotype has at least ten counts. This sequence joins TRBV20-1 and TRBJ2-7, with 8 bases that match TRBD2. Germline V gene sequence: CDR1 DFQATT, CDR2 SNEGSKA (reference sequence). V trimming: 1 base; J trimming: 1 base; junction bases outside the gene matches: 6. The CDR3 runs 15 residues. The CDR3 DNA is TGCAGTGCTAGAGCCTTTAGCGGGACATCCTACGAGCAGTACTTC. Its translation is CSARAFSGTSYEQYF.

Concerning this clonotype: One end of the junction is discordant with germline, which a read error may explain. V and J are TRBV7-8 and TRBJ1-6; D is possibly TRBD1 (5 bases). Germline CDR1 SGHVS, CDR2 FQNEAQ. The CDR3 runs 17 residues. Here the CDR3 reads CASSPTGAELNNSPLHF. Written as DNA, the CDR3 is TGCGCCAGCAGCCCTACCGGGGCAGAACTAAATAATTCACCCCTCCACTTT. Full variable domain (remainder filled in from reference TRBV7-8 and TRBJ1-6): GAGVSQSPRYKVAKRGQDVALRCDPISGHVSLFWYQQALGQGPEFLTYFQNEAQLDKSGLPSDRFFAERPEGSVSTLKIQRTQQEDSAVYLCASSPTGAELNNSPLHFGNGTRLTVT.

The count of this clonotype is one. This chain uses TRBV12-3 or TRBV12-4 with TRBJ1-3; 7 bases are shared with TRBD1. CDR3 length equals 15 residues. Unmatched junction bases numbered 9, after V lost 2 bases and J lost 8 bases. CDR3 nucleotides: TGTGCCAGCAGTTTAAGCGGGGACAGTGGGGACACCATATATTTT. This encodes CASSLSGDSGDTIYF.

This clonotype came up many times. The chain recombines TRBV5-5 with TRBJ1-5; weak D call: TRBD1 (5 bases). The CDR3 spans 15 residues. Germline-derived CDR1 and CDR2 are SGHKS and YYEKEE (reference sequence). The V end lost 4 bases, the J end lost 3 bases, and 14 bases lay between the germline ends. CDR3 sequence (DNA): TGTGCCAGCAGCCTTACAGGAAACTACAATCAGCCCCAGCATTTT. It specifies CASSLTGNYNQPQHF.